This T cell receptor (beta chain) was profiled in a study of T cell repertoires in cytomegalovirus infection. The overall study: CMV infection together with matching HLA type was indicated by public TCR beta signatures. Points from the study as a whole: Pooled public TCR beta family frequency picked out CMV carriers with the relevant HLA.

TCRdb itself ran the reads through MiXCR, one entry per CDR3 protein. The repertoire has 450,000 to 550,000 distinct CDR3 sequences, 16% of them found once; the top ten carry 20% to 30%. About this clonotype: Its antigen is unidentified.

Sequences were obtained from CD8+ T cells from PBMCs. The sequence came from a human donor in good health (CMV status not recorded). Some clones in this sample may be carry-over from other donors' samples.

The CDR3 nucleotides are TGTGCCAGCAGCCAGTACAGGCGGAACACCGGGGAGCTGTTTTTT. This sequence encodes CASSQYRRNTGELFF. V is TRBV28 and J is TRBJ2-2, with a possible D match to TRBD1 (5 bases). Germline V CDR1 and CDR2: MDHEN, SYDVKM. V was clipped by 6 bases and J by 1 base, with 12 bases between them. The CDR3 is made up of 15 amino acids.